This TCR beta chain was obtained from a study of cytomegalovirus exposure and HLA in healthy donors. General study findings and limits: Several of the most significant clusters appeared, in a later analysis, to be linked to common viral pathogens. Specificity for CMV antigens was confirmed in vitro for a few of the CMV-associated chains.

V was cut by 3 bases and J by 6 bases, with 14 bases left in between. Germline CDR1 and CDR2: SGHAT and FQNNGV. The CDR3 totals 14 residues. The PCR was carried out with 60 Vbeta primers and 13 Jbeta primers. The table came from immunoSEQ multiplex PCR; TCRdb's copy has only in-frame clones and leaves some out. The sample lists about 110,000 clones, 75% to 90% occurring once. A note on this clone: Its target is unknown.

This TCR was recovered from a man over 45 in good health and CMV-seronegative. The V and J genes are TRBV11-2 and TRBJ1-1; a weak D match, TRBD1 (6 bases). The specimen was PBMCs. The CDR3, as DNA: TGTGCCAGCAGCTTCAGCGGGGGGCAGGCTGAAGCTTTCTTT. Translating it yields CASSFSGGQAEAFF. Complete variable domain (other parts from reference TRBV11-2 and TRBJ1-1): EAGVAQSPRYKIIEKRQSVAFWCNPISGHATLYWYQQILGQGPKLLIQFQNNGVVDDSQLPKDRFSAERLKGVDSTLKIQPAKLEDSAVYLCASSFSGGQAEAFFGQGTRLTVV.